This TCR beta chain comes out of a study of CD8 T cells in Susac syndrome. Comment on this clonotype: Its antigen is not known.

Random hexamers served to reverse transcribe about 0.45 to 1 ug RNA. The method of amplification for TCR beta CDR3 was immunoSEQ multiplex PCR, covering 54 Vbeta and 13 Jbeta. MiXCR, applied by TCRdb to the immunoSEQ multiplex PCR reads, yields one record per CDR3 protein. The sample has 170,000 or so distinct CDR3 sequences, approximately 95% seen once. Broader study findings: The study recognized that its TCR sequencing and HLA analysis covered a relatively small number of individuals.

Germline CDR1 SNHLY, CDR2 FYNNEI. This CDR3 is 15 amino acids long. V lost 4 bases and J lost 7; bases outside the gene matches: 4. Sequencing targeted TCR beta in T cells from blood (CD8+ and CD4+). The multiple sclerosis controls were treatment-naive patients affected by stable or active relapsing-remitting disease. The origin of this receptor is a human donor with multiple sclerosis. This chain links TRBV2 with TRBJ2-3; 14 nucleotides match TRBD2. Material for sequencing was CD4+ T cells from PBMCs. The CDR3 here is CASSVGTSGSHTQYF. CDR3 in DNA: TGTGCCAGCAGTGTCGGGACTAGCGGGAGTCATACGCAGTATTTT.